Below, one T cell receptor (beta chain) is given with its context. Its antigen target is currently unknown. Base quality data are lacking; no much larger clone is found one base away. This sample is part of a study of blood T cell repertoires in COVID-19 (dated by TCRdb to the early 2020s). A note on the overall study: Samples covering the acute and convalescent phases of COVID-19 were provided by collaborators in the United States, Italy and Spain. The prospective study material was composed of cDNA or gDNA derived from T cells, B-cell-depleted T cells, or PBMCs. The repertoires were released in a freely available public database meant as a resource for research on the immune response to SARS-CoV-2. The dataset comprised deeply sampled blood TCRbeta repertoires from subjects exposed to, actively infected with, or recovered from COVID-19. The samples were drawn from the first 160 participants of the ongoing ImmuneRACE study and from some 1,300 subjects provided by 6 global collaborators. Sample metadata almost always included a de-identified subject ID, COVID-19 status, age in years and sex. Where available, HLA class I and class II types were obtained from metadata supplied by the sample provider rather than from assay-based typing.

The immunoSEQ Assay, a bias-controlled multiplex PCR, was used to amplify TCRbeta CDR3 regions from genomic DNA. In the authors' own workflow: Within the assay, amplification of reference gene primers was used to estimate how many nucleated cells each sample contained. To quantify the absolute abundance of each unique TCRbeta CDR3 rearrangement, sequence reads were collapsed and filtered. For each sample, productive Simpson clonality was calculated as the square root of Simpson's diversity index across productive rearrangements. TCRdb carries this immuneACCESS record with in-frame sequences only. Its versions omit some clonotypes, under half of them owing to an unresolved V gene in the studies checked, with the rest unexplained. V, J and clone size are taken as reported in that table, and D and trimming were inferred from the DNA itself. For this sample there are approximately 170,000 clones; around 81% appear just once. About 2.7% of the sample is held by the ten biggest clonotypes.

CDR1 SGHRS and CDR2 YFSETQ were looked up in the germline V gene. The CDR3 runs 16 amino acids, cysteine and phenylalanine included. Just CDR3 DNA is preserved here, 48 bases in frame from base 1. A distance of 14 bases separates the germline ends of V and J, which lose 0 bases and 4 bases respectively. The study at large found these results: The quantity of clinical and demographic metadata differed by source and by participant and was supplied without curation.

The collaborating institutions used their own protocols to collect whole blood in K2EDTA tubes. For TCRbeta analysis, collaborator samples were shipped as frozen whole blood, as isolated PBMCs, or as DNA extracted from either sample type. The sequenced material came from peripheral blood. The chain uses TRBV5-1 and TRBJ1-5; perhaps TRBD1 is the D gene, with 5 bases matching. The sequence was collected from a human donor with acute or convalescent COVID-19. The donor label of this sample is uncertain. The DNA sequence is as follows: TGCGCCAGCAGCTTGGGGGGACTAGAGGGGAATCAGCCCCAGCATTTT. Its protein reads: CASSLGGLEGNQPQHF.